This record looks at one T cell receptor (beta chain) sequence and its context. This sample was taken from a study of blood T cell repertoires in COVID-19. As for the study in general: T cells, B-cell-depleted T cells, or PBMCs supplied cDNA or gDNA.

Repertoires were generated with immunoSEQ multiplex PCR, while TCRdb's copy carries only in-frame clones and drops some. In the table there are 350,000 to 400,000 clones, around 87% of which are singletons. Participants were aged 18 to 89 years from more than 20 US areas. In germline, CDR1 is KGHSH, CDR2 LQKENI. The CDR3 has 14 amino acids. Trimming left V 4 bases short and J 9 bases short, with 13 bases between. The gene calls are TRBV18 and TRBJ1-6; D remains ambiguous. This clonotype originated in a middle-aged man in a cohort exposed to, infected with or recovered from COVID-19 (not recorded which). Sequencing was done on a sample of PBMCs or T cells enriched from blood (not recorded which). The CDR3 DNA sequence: TGTGCCAGCTCACGGGAGGGAGTAATTTCACCCCTCCACTTT. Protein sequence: CASSREGVISPLHF.